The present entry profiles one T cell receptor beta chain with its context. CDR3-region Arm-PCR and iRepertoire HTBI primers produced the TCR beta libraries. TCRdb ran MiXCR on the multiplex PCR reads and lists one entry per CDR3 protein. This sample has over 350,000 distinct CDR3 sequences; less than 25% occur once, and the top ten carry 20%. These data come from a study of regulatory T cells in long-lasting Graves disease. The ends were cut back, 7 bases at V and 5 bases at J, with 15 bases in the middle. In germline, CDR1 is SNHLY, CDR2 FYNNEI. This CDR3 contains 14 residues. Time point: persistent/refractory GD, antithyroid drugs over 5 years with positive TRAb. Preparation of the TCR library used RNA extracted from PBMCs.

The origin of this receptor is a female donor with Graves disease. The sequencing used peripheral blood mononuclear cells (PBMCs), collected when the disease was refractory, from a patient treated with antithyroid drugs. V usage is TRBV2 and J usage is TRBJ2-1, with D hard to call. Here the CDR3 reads CASTGSSEDNEQFF. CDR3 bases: TGTGCCAGCACCGGGTCCAGCGAGGACAATGAGCAGTTCTTC.